Here is one TCR beta chain with its context. The data are from a study of T-cell reconstitution after alpha-beta-depleted transplantation in children. The CDR3 runs to 16 residues. The V gene's germline CDR1 is SGHRS and CDR2 YFSETQ. V lost 4 bases to trimming and J lost 0 bases; unmatched junction nucleotides: 8. The authors prepared the TCRbeta library with unique molecular identifiers. A single record per CDR3 protein comes from TCRdb applying MiXCR to the PCR reads. This table holds around 500,000 distinct CDR3 sequences, around 23% found once. The chain has TRBV5-1 and TRBJ2-7; TRBD1 matches 9 bases. This sequence originates from a boy under three years old who had a stem cell transplant for acute myeloid leukemia, so the T cells may come from the graft donor. The source material was PBMCs, mostly from graft donor cells, sampled 360 days after TCRalphabeta/CD19-depleted stem cell transplant. The CDR3 region has the DNA TGCGCCAGCAGCCCGGGACAGGGTTCAACCTCCTACGAGCAGTACTTC. As protein: CASSPGQGSTSYEQYF.